This T cell receptor (beta chain) was sequenced during a study of cytomegalovirus exposure and HLA in healthy donors. Findings and caveats of the study: Later analysis suggested links between common viral pathogens and several top significant clusters.

Worth noting for this clone: The antigen is undetermined.

PCR was performed using 60 Vbeta and 13 Jbeta primers. Method: immunoSEQ multiplex PCR; TCRdb's copy keeps in-frame clones and lacks some. The table counts some 39,000 clones; 3% to 4% lies in the top ten. Germline V gene data show CDR1 as KGHSH and CDR2 as LQKENI. The CDR3 length is 18 residues. V was trimmed by 1 base and J by 0 bases, leaving 18 bases between them. The sequenced sample was PBMCs. This rearrangement joins TRBV18 to TRBJ1-1, with D tentatively TRBD1 (5 bases). The TCR originated in a male donor in good health and CMV-seronegative. CDR3 sequence (DNA): TGTGCCAGCTCACCACTAAGCTCCAGGGTCAACATGAACACTGAAGCTTTCTTT. Protein: CASSPLSSRVNMNTEAFF.